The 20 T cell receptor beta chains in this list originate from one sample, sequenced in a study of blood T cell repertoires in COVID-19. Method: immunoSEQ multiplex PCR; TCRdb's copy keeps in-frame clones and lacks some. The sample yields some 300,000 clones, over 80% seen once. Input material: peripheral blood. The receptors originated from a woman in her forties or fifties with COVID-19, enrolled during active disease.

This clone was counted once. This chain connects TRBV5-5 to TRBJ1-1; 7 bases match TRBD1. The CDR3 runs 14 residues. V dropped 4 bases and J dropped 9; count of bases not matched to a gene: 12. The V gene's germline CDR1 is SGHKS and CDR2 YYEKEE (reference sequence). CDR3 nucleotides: TGTGCCAGCAGCGTAGACAGGGAAGGGGTACAAGCTTTCTTT. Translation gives CASSVDREGVQAFF. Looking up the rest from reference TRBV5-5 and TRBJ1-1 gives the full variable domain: DAGVTQSPTHLIKTRGQQVTLRCSPISGHKSVSWYQQVLGQGPQFIFQYYEKEERGRGNFPDRFSARQFPNYSSELNVNALLLGDSALYLCASSVDREGVQAFFGQGTRLTVV.

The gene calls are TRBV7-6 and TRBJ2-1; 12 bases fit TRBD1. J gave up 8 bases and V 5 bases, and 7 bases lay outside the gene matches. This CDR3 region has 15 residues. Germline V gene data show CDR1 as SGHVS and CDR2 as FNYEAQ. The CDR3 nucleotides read TGTGCCAGCAGCCCGGGACAGGGGGCGGGGGATGAGCAGTTCTTC. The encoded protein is CASSPGQGAGDEQFF.

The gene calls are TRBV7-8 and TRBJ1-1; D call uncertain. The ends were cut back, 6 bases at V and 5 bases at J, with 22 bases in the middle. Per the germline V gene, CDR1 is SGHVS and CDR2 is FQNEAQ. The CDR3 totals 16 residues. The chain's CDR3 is CASRKEGAGVWTEAFF. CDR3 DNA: TGTGCCAGCAGGAAGGAGGGTGCCGGGGTTTGGACTGAAGCTTTCTTT.

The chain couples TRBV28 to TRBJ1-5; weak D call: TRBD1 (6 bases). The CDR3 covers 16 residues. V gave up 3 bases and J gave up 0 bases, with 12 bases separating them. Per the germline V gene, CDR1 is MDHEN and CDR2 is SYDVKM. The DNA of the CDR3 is TGTGCCAGCAGTTTCGAGGGACATTATAGCAATCAGCCCCAGCATTTT. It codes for CASSFEGHYSNQPQHF.

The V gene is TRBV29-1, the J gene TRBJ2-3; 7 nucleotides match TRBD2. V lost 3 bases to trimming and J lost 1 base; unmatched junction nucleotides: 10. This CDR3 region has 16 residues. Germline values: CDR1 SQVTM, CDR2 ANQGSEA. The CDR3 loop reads CSVEGGIALGTDTQYF. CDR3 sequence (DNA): TGCAGCGTTGAGGGGGGGATCGCCCTGGGCACAGATACGCAGTATTTT.

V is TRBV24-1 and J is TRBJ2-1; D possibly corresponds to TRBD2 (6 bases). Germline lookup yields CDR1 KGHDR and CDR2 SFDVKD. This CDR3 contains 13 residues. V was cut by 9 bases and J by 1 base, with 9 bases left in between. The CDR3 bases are TGTGCCACCTGGGGAGGTTCCTACAATGAGCAGTTCTTC. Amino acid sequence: CATWGGSYNEQFF.

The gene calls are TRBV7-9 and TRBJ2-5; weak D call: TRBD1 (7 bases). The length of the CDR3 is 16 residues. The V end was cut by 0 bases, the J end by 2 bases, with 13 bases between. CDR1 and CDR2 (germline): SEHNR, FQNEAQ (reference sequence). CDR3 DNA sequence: TGTGCCAGCAGCTTAGCTTACAGGGGAGGTCAAGAGACCCAGTACTTC. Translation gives CASSLAYRGGQETQYF.

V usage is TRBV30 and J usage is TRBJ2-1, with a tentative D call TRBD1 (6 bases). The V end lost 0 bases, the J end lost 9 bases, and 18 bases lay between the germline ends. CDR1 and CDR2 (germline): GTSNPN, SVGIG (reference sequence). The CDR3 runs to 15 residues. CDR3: CAWSVLGRGGGEQFF. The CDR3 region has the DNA TGTGCCTGGAGTGTTTTAGGCAGGGGTGGCGGTGAGCAGTTCTTC.

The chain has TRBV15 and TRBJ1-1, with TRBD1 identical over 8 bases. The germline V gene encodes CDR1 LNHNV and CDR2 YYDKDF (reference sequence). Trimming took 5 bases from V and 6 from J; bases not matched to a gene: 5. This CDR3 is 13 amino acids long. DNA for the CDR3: TGTGCCACCAGCCCCGGGACAGGAGCTGAAGCTTTCTTT. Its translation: CATSPGTGAEAFF. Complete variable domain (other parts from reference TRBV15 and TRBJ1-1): DAMVIQNPRYQVTQFGKPVTLSCSQTLNHNVMYWYQQKSSQAPKLLFHYYDKDFNNEADTPDNFQSRRPNTSFCFLDIRSPGLGDTAMYLCATSPGTGAEAFFGQGTRLTVV.

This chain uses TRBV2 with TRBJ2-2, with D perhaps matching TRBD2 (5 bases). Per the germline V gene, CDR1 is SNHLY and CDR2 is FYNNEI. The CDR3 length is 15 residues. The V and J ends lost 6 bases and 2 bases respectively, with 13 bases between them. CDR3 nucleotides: TGTGCCAGCAGGTTAGCTAGCTCAAACACCGGGGAGCTGTTTTTT. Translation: CASRLASSNTGELFF. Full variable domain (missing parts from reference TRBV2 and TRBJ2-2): EPEVTQTPSHQVTQMGQEVILRCVPISNHLYFYWYRQILGQKVEFLVSFYNNEISEKSEIFDDQFSVERPDGSNFTLKIRSTKLEDSAMYFCASRLASSNTGELFFGEGSRLTVL.

The CDR3 bases are TGTGCTAGTGGCCCCGACCGACACAATCAGCCCCAGCATTTT. This sequence encodes CASGPDRHNQPQHF. The chain joins TRBV12-5 to TRBJ1-5; D is undetermined. This CDR3 region has 14 residues. V was shortened by 6 bases and J by 3 bases, with 12 bases between the two germline ends. The germline CDR1 and CDR2 sequences are LGHNT and FRNRAP. Supplemented by reference TRBV12-5 and TRBJ1-5, the full variable domain reads DARVTQTPRHKVTEMGQEVTMRCQPILGHNTVFWYRQTMMQGLELLAYFRNRAPLDDSGMPKDRFSAEMPDATLATLKIQPSEPRDSAVYFCASGPDRHNQPQHFGDGTRLSIL.

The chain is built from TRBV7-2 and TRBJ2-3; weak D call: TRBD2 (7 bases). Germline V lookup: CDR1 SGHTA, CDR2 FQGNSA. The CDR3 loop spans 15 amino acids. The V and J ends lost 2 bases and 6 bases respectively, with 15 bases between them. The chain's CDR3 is CASSLWAGEGDTQYF. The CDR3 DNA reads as TGTGCCAGCAGCTTATGGGCAGGGGAGGGGGATACGCAGTATTTT.

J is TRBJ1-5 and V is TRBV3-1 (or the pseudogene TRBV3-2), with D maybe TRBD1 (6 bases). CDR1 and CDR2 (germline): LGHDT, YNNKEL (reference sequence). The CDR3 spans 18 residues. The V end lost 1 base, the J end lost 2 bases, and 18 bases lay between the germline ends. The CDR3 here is CASSQGTLQGLGNQPQHF. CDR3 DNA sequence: TGTGCCAGCAGCCAAGGAACATTACAGGGATTGGGCAATCAGCCCCAGCATTTT.

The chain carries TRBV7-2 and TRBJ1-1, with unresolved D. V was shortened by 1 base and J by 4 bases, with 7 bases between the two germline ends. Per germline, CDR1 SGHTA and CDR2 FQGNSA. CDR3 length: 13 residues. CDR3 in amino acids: CASSLGQITEAFF. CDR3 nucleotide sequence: TGTGCCAGCAGCTTAGGGCAGATCACTGAAGCTTTCTTT.

For the CDR3, the DNA is TGTGCTAGTGGTTTGGGACTAGCAGGAGGGGGAGATACGCAGTATTTT. Residues: CASGLGLAGGGDTQYF. J is TRBJ2-3 and V is TRBV12-5; tentative D call: TRBD2 (7 bases). The CDR3 is 16 amino acids. CDR1 is LGHNT, CDR2 FRNRAP, per germline. V was clipped by 1 base and J by 5 bases, with 16 bases between them.

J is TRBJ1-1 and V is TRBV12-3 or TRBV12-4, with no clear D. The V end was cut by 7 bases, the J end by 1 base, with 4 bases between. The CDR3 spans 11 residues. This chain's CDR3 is CASTRNTEAFF. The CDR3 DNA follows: TGTGCCAGCACCCGGAACACTGAAGCTTTCTTT.

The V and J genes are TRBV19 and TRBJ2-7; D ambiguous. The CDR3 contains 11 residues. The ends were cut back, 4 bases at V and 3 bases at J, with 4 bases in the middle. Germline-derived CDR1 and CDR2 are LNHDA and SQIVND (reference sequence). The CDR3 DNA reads TGTGCCAGTAGTACACACTACGAGCAGTACTTC. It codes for CASSTHYEQYF.

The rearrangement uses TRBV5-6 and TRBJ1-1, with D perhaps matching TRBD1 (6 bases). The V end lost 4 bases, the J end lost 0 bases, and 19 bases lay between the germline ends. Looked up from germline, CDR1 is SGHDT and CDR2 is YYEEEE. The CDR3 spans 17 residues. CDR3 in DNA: TGTGCCAGCAGCAGATACAGGGCGTCTATTATGAACACTGAAGCTTTCTTT. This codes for CASSRYRASIMNTEAFF.

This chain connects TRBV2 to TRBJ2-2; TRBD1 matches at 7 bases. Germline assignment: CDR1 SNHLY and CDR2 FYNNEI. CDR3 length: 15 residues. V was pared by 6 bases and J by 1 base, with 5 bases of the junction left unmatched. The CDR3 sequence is CASSPRQGNTGELFF. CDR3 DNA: TGTGCCAGCAGCCCTAGACAGGGGAACACCGGGGAGCTGTTTTTT.

The CDR3 spells CASSLEGSGKTQYF. CDR3 nucleotide sequence: TGCGCCAGCAGCTTGGAAGGGAGTGGGAAGACCCAGTACTTC. V usage is TRBV5-1 and J usage is TRBJ2-5; a weak D match, TRBD2 (5 bases). The V end lost 0 bases, the J end lost 6 bases, and 12 bases lay between the germline ends. CDR3 length: 14 residues. Germline CDR1 and CDR2: SGHRS and YFSETQ.